This T cell receptor beta chain was observed in a study of T-cell memory formation after mild COVID-19. At the level of the study: Largely, the TCR clusters proved donor specific. Study conclusions and caveats: That cross-reactive memory joined was suggested by some responding clones appearing in pre-infection memory. Contracting clones, day 15 to 85, had balanced CD4/CD8, and later expanders favored CD4+.

5'RACE primed at constant segments yielded TCR alpha and TCR beta cDNA libraries bearing sample barcodes and UMIs. MiXCR, applied by TCRdb to the 5' RACE reads, yields one record per CDR3 protein. The top ten clones hold around 8% of a sample with 350,000 to 500,000 distinct CDR3 sequences, 15% to 20% of them seen once. Germline CDR1 is KGHDR and CDR2 is SFDVKD. The CDR3 contains 15 residues. The V and J ends lost 7 bases and 2 bases, in that order; junction bases with no gene match: 5. This clonotype turned up a few times. The antigen is not known. The chain uses TRBV24-1 and TRBJ2-1; 9 bases agree with TRBD1. Sequencing used PBMCs or a T cell subset sorted from them (not recorded which). The TCR sequence derives from an adult woman who had mild COVID-19 (a few samples of this study predate the infection). Cell type and time point are not known. The CDR3 loop is CATSLGQGPYNEQFF. In DNA, the CDR3 is TGTGCCACCAGCTTGGGACAGGGACCCTACAATGAGCAGTTCTTC.